This T cell receptor (beta chain) was obtained from a study of CD4+ T cells in melanoma. Sequencing used immunoSEQ multiplex PCR; TCRdb keeps in-frame clones, though not all of them. The table has some 110,000 clones, about nine tenths seen once. The germline gives CDR1 SGDLS, CDR2 YYNGEE. The CDR3 loop spans 14 amino acids. Trimming took 0 bases from V and 4 from J, leaving 5 bases between them. The rearrangement uses TRBV9 and TRBJ1-6; D unclear. This TCR was sampled from a human donor with melanoma. The sequencing sample was made of peripheral blood. CDR3 region: CASSVAQYNSPLHF. The CDR3 region has the DNA TGTGCCAGCAGCGTAGCACAGTATAATTCACCCCTCCACTTT.